This entry lists 27 T cell receptor beta chains sequenced from one sample in a study of cytomegalovirus exposure and HLA in healthy donors. Clones were sequenced by immunoSEQ multiplex PCR, and TCRdb holds only the in-frame ones, with some missing. The data contain 100,000 to 150,000 clones, 86% of them singletons. The material sequenced was PBMCs. These receptors originate from a man between 18 and 29 years old in good health and CMV-seronegative.

Here the CDR3 DNA reads TGTGCCAGTAGTATAAGCCCCACAGGGGTAGGGGAAACCCAGTACTTC. It yields the protein CASSISPTGVGETQYF. The chain couples TRBV19 to TRBJ2-5; 7 bases agree with TRBD1. The length of the CDR3 is 16 residues. Germline loops: CDR1 LNHDA, CDR2 SQIVND (reference sequence). Losses at the gene ends were 2 bases for V and 8 bases for J; bases not matched to a gene: 14.

The J gene is TRBJ2-7, the V gene TRBV29-1, with D possibly matching TRBD1 (6 bases). Trimming cost V 2 bases and J 2 bases, with 13 bases left between them. The CDR3 loop spans 14 amino acids. Germline lookup yields CDR1 SQVTM and CDR2 ANQGSEA. The CDR3 region is CSVEPTTGAYEQYF. The CDR3 nucleotides are TGCAGCGTTGAACCTACGACAGGAGCCTACGAGCAGTACTTC.

The V gene is TRBV6-1, the J gene TRBJ1-1; D may be TRBD1 (5 bases). CDR1 MNHNS and CDR2 SASEGT come from the germline V gene. The V end lost 9 bases, the J end lost 5 bases, and 16 bases lay between the germline ends. The length of the CDR3 is 13 residues. DNA of the CDR3: TGTGCCAGTATCCCCGGGGGAGGGACTGAAGCTTTCTTT. This encodes CASIPGGGTEAFF.

In DNA form, the CDR3 reads TGTGCCAGCAGCTTATACAGGGGGATCGGGGCTTTCTTT. Translating it yields CASSLYRGIGAFF. This chain links TRBV7-9 with TRBJ1-1; 8 bases map to TRBD1. J gave up 11 bases and V 2 bases, and 7 bases lay outside the gene matches. CDR3 length equals 13 residues. The germline V gene encodes CDR1 SEHNR and CDR2 FQNEAQ (reference sequence).

This clone was recorded a few times. This chain joins TRBV7-9 and TRBJ1-6, with TRBD1 identical over 9 bases. CDR3 length: 15 residues. CDR1 is SEHNR and CDR2 is FQNEAQ in the germline V gene (reference sequence). V shed 1 base, J shed 9 bases, and the junction held 4 bases outside the gene matches. This CDR3 reads CASSLGDRESSPLHF. CDR3 in DNA: TGTGCCAGCAGCTTAGGGGACAGGGAAAGTTCACCCCTCCACTTT. Filled out from reference TRBV7-9 and TRBJ1-6, the complete variable domain reads DTGVSQNPRHKITKRGQNVTFRCDPISEHNRLYWYRQTLGQGPEFLTYFQNEAQLEKSRLLSDRFSAERPKGSFSTLEIQRTEQGDSAMYLCASSLGDRESSPLHFGNGTRLTVT.

This clone was recorded once. This rearrangement joins TRBV5-1 to TRBJ2-5; TRBD2 matches 15 bases. V shed 0 bases, J shed 5 bases, and the junction held 5 bases outside the gene matches. CDR3 size: 17 residues. The germline V gene has CDR1 SGHRS and CDR2 YFSETQ. CDR3 sequence: CASSLGTSGRAGETQYF. Written as DNA, the CDR3 is TGCGCCAGCAGCTTGGGGACTAGCGGGAGGGCCGGGGAGACCCAGTACTTC.

V usage is TRBV7-6 and J usage is TRBJ2-7; 8 bases are a match to TRBD2. CDR3 length: 15 amino acids. In germline, CDR1 is SGHVS, CDR2 FNYEAQ. Losses at the gene ends were 5 bases for V and 5 bases for J; bases not matched to a gene: 11. The DNA for the CDR3 is TGTGCCAGCAGCCCAAGGACTAGCTCGCGCGACGAGCAGTACTTC. Protein sequence: CASSPRTSSRDEQYF.

This chain links TRBV7-9 with TRBJ2-7; no firm D call. Germline loops: CDR1 SEHNR, CDR2 FQNEAQ (reference sequence). CDR3 length equals 12 residues. Trimming took off 5 bases at V and 6 bases at J, with 11 bases between the two ends. The CDR3 DNA reads TGTGCCAGCAGCCTTGTTGAGGCCGAGCAGTACTTC. Translation: CASSLVEAEQYF.

The chain is built from TRBV5-4 and TRBJ2-2; D gene uncertain. CDR1 and CDR2 from the germline V gene are SGHNT and YYREEE (reference sequence). The CDR3 runs to 14 residues. V dropped 2 bases and J dropped 6 bases, with 11 bases sitting between them. The CDR3 reads CASSLLQTPGELFF. CDR3 bases: TGTGCCAGCAGCTTACTACAAACGCCCGGGGAGCTGTTTTTT.

The chain joins TRBV2 to TRBJ2-1, with 8 bases aligning to TRBD2. Per germline, CDR1 SNHLY and CDR2 FYNNEI. Germline trimming cut 5 bases from V and 0 bases from J; bases unmatched to any gene: 6. The CDR3 consists of 16 residues. The CDR3, as DNA: TGTGCCAGCAGTTTTGTTAGCGGGGCCTCCTACAATGAGCAGTTCTTC. Translation gives CASSFVSGASYNEQFF.

This clone occurred once. V and J are TRBV6-1 and TRBJ2-5, with D perhaps TRBD1 (6 bases). Between the trimmed V and J ends, which lost 3 bases and 2 bases, there was a span of 16 bases. The CDR3 spans 16 residues. Germline V gene lookup returns CDR1 MNHNS and CDR2 SASEGT. The CDR3 loop is CASSEEWGPGQETQYF. The CDR3 coding sequence is TGTGCCAGCAGTGAGGAGTGGGGGCCAGGGCAAGAGACCCAGTACTTC.

This clone was counted once. The chain links TRBV11-2 to TRBJ2-3; 11 bases map to TRBD2. The germline V gene has CDR1 SGHAT and CDR2 FQNNGV. CDR3 length: 16 amino acids. The V and J ends lost 1 base and 4 bases, in that order; junction bases with no gene match: 4. CDR3 nucleotide sequence: TGTGCCAGCAGCTTAGCCCCTAGCGGGAGGCCAGATACGCAGTATTTT. It codes for CASSLAPSGRPDTQYF.

The chain is built from TRBV5-1 and TRBJ2-7; TRBD2 might be the D (6 bases). The CDR3 runs 16 residues. V lost 0 bases, J lost 4 bases, and 17 bases lay in between. Germline CDR1 is SGHRS and CDR2 is YFSETQ. CDR3 in DNA: TGCGCCAGCAGCTTGGGGGACTTGGGTACTTCTTACGAGCAGTACTTC. Translation: CASSLGDLGTSYEQYF.

V and J are TRBV19 and TRBJ2-6; D remains unclear. With 5 bases removed from V and 0 bases from J, the gap between germline ends came to 5 bases. The CDR3 sequence is 14 residues long. Germline V gives CDR1 LNHDA, CDR2 SQIVND (reference sequence). CDR3 loop: CASSDNSGANVLTF. The CDR3, as DNA: TGTGCCAGTAGTGACAACTCTGGGGCCAACGTCCTGACTTTC.

This rearrangement joins TRBV6-5 to TRBJ1-6; a possible D gene is TRBD1 (5 bases). V gave up 5 bases and J gave up 6 bases, with 14 bases separating them. The CDR3 spans 15 residues. Germline loops: CDR1 MNHEY, CDR2 SVGAGI. In nucleotides, the CDR3 is TGTGCCAGCAGTACCGGGACTGCCTCTAATTCACCCCTCCACTTT. Translation gives CASSTGTASNSPLHF.

This chain joins TRBV6-5 and TRBJ1-4; possible D gene TRBD1, 6 bases. This CDR3 has 14 amino acids. The ends were cut back, 4 bases at V and 4 bases at J, with 10 bases in the middle. The germline gives CDR1 MNHEY, CDR2 SVGAGI. CDR3 sequence: CASSSGGLNEKLFF. The DNA for the CDR3 is TGTGCCAGCAGTTCGGGGGGCCTTAATGAAAAACTGTTTTTT.

The genes are TRBV7-6 and TRBJ1-1, with TRBD1 matching over 8 bases. The CDR3 has 14 amino acids. V was pared by 5 bases and J by 8 bases, with 10 bases of the junction left unmatched. Germline loops: CDR1 SGHVS, CDR2 FNYEAQ. In DNA, the CDR3 is TGTGCCAGCAGCCTGACGAGGACAGGGACCGAAGCTTTCTTT. Protein: CASSLTRTGTEAFF.

This sequence joins TRBV6-1 and TRBJ2-1; D is possibly TRBD1 (6 bases). The CDR3 is 13 residues long. Germline V gene sequence: CDR1 MNHNS, CDR2 SASEGT. Trimming stripped 8 bases from V and 7 bases from J, with 15 bases between. The CDR3 region has the DNA TGTGCCAGCCGCTGGACAGATCCTAATGAGCAGTTCTTC. It specifies CASRWTDPNEQFF.

The chain employs TRBV19 and TRBJ2-2; weak D call: TRBD1 (5 bases). Germline-derived CDR1 and CDR2 are LNHDA and SQIVND (reference sequence). This CDR3 region has 16 residues. Trimming left V 5 bases short and J 2 bases short, with 15 bases between. The CDR3 DNA is TGTGCCAGTAGTCTCCCCTTGGGGCTCAACACCGGGGAGCTGTTTTTT. Encoded protein: CASSLPLGLNTGELFF.

The chain links TRBV19 to TRBJ1-5, with a tentative D call TRBD1 (6 bases). Germline-derived CDR1 and CDR2 are LNHDA and SQIVND (reference sequence). Deletions cut 4 bases from V and 3 bases from J, with 7 bases between. This CDR3 is 13 amino acids long. Here the CDR3 reads CASSTGVNQPQHF. In DNA form, the CDR3 reads TGTGCCAGTAGTACAGGGGTCAATCAGCCCCAGCATTTT.

The CDR3 nucleotides read TGCGCCAGCAGCTCGGGGGGGACAGGGGGGCATTCTGAAGCTTTCTTT. This sequence encodes CASSSGGTGGHSEAFF. The V gene is TRBV5-1, the J gene TRBJ1-1, with 11 nucleotides matching TRBD1. The V segment lost 3 bases and the J segment 6 bases; nucleotides outside the gene matches: 10. This CDR3 contains 16 residues. CDR1 is SGHRS and CDR2 is YFSETQ in the germline V gene.

CDR3 bases: TGTGCCAGCACGCACCGGGAGGGTAGAGGTGAAAAACTGTTTTTT. It translates to CASTHREGRGEKLFF. The rearrangement uses TRBV7-9 and TRBJ1-4; D gene ambiguous. CDR1 is SEHNR, CDR2 FQNEAQ, per germline (reference sequence). Deletions cut 7 bases from V and 7 bases from J, with 19 bases between. There are 15 residues in the CDR3.

This clone was seen a single time. V usage is TRBV9 and J usage is TRBJ2-2; D is unresolved. Germline assignment: CDR1 SGDLS and CDR2 YYNGEE. CDR3 length: 15 residues. Trimming left V 3 bases short and J 0 bases short, with 9 bases between. The CDR3 bases are TGTGCCAGCAGCGGCGGCAGCGCGAACACCGGGGAGCTGTTTTTT. Amino acids: CASSGGSANTGELFF. The full variable domain, with the rest looked up from reference TRBV9 and TRBJ2-2, is DSGVTQTPKHLITATGQRVTLRCSPRSGDLSVYWYQQSLDQGLQFLIQYYNGEERAKGNILERFSAQQFPDLHSELNLSSLELGDSALYFCASSGGSANTGELFFGEGSRLTVL.

The gene calls are TRBV6-6 and TRBJ1-1; the D gene is possibly TRBD1 (5 bases). CDR1 and CDR2 from the germline V gene are MNHNY and SVGAGI (reference sequence). V lost 3 bases and J lost 3, with 14 bases in between. This CDR3 has 15 residues. This CDR3 reads CASSYDGGEDTEAFF. The DNA of the CDR3 is TGTGCCAGCAGTTATGATGGGGGGGAGGACACTGAAGCTTTCTTT.

The chain employs TRBV11-2 and TRBJ1-5; 10 bases are shared with TRBD1. With V trimmed by 5 bases and J by 7 bases, 5 bases remained unmatched. The germline V gene encodes CDR1 SGHAT and CDR2 FQNNGV. The CDR3 spans 14 residues. The CDR3 reads CASSRDRGGQPQHF. CDR3 coding DNA: TGTGCCAGCAGCCGGGACAGGGGTGGGCAGCCCCAGCATTTT.

This clone showed up just once. The chain joins TRBV29-1 to TRBJ2-5; 8 bases fit TRBD1. The CDR3 consists of 14 residues. The germline V gene has CDR1 SQVTM and CDR2 ANQGSEA. The junction had 1 base not matched to a gene; V was cut back by 1 base and J by 0 bases. The CDR3 DNA reads TGCAGCGTTGAAGGGACAGGGCACCAAGAGACCCAGTACTTC. Protein sequence: CSVEGTGHQETQYF.

The chain employs TRBV4-2 and TRBJ2-1; D gene uncertain. Germline loops: CDR1 LGHNA, CDR2 YNFKEQ. Trimming cost V 3 bases and J 3 bases, with 15 bases left between them. The CDR3 consists of 16 residues. Written as DNA, the CDR3 is TGTGCCAGCAGCCAGGCGTTAAGCTCGGGCTACAATGAGCAGTTCTTC. It specifies CASSQALSSGYNEQFF.